The T cell receptor beta chain under discussion was sequenced for a study of blood T cell repertoires in COVID-19. Source study methods: Estimates of nucleated cell counts were drawn from the amplification of reference gene primers. Sequencing used immunoSEQ multiplex PCR; TCRdb keeps in-frame clones, though not all of them. Clone size and the V and J calls come from that table; the DNA yielded D and trimming. The sample yields 150,000 or so clones, approximately 86% seen once. Looked up from germline, CDR1 is SNHLY and CDR2 is FYNNEI. The CDR3 extends over 18 amino acids. V was cut by 3 bases and J by 6 bases, with 26 bases left in between.

The TCR was taken from a woman aged 55-69 years with acute or convalescent COVID-19. The sequenced material came from peripheral blood. V gene TRBV2 combines with J gene TRBJ1-2; D gene unclear. The CDR3 bases are TGTGCCAGCAGTGACCCCTCTTTTGGGCAGTCCCATAAGGATGGCTACACCTTC. This codes for CASSDPSFGQSHKDGYTF.